This TCR beta chain was sequenced in a study of shared clonotypes between healthy human individuals. General observations from the study: Some naive CD4 clonotypes, roughly 4.8%, turned up in common across several donors.

Assay used: immunoSEQ multiplex PCR; TCRdb lists only in-frame clones, some missing. The table includes more than 2 million clones, over 85% detected once. Remarks on this clone: Antigen: not known.

The CDR3 is made up of 14 amino acids. Trimming took 4 bases from V and 7 from J, leaving 13 bases between them. Looked up from germline, CDR1 is LNHDA and CDR2 is SQIVND (reference sequence). CD8 cells regarded as naive lacked CD45RO, were positively chosen for CCR7, and omitted terminally differentiated effector memory CD45RA+ cells. The specimen sequenced was naive CD8+ T cells sorted from blood. This receptor was taken from a young man in good health. This chain uses TRBV19 with TRBJ2-2, with D possibly matching TRBD2 (6 bases). This chain's CDR3 is CASSTWGGLGELFF. DNA for the CDR3: TGTGCCAGTAGTACCTGGGGAGGACTCGGGGAGCTGTTTTTT.